This TCR beta chain came from a study of T cells after posttransplantation cyclophosphamide. Findings and caveats of the study: Donor CD8+ memory clones often dominated recipient blood repertoires at later times. TRB overlap between skin or GI tissue T cells and blood was limited. After PTCy, TRB diversity resembled that of CNI/methotrexate controls.

This clone was observed at least ten times. Its antigen is undetermined. Treatment was busulfan-fludarabine conditioning, a marrow graft, and cyclophosphamide on days +3 and +4. This CDR3 comprises 14 residues. Germline CDR1 is SGHNT and CDR2 is YENEEA. Trimming took off 3 bases at V and 0 bases at J, with 5 bases between the two ends. Measured with immunoSEQ multiplex PCR; TCRdb has only the in-frame clones, and not every one. The table lists roughly 16,000 clones, with no singletons. This chain links TRBV11-3 with TRBJ2-2; the D is unclear. This receptor was taken from a female patient between 25 and 45 years old who received an allogeneic stem cell transplant from a related donor, was CMV-positive, and had no GVHD. Some T cells may trace back to the graft donor. Specimen: PBMCs, collected after allogeneic stem cell transplant with posttransplant cyclophosphamide. Here the CDR3 DNA reads TGTGCCAGCAGCTTTCTTTCGAACACCGGGGAGCTGTTTTTT. Encoded protein: CASSFLSNTGELFF.